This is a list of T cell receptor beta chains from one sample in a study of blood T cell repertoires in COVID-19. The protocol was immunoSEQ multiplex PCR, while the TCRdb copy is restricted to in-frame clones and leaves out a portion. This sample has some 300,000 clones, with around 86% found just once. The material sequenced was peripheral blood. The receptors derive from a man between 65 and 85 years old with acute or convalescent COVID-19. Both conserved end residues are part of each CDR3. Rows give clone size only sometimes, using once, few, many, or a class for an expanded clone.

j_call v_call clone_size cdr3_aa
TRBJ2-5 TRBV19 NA CASSTRGETQYF
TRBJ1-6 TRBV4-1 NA CASSLTGSGNSPLHF
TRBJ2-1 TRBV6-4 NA CASSVGSGSSYNEQFF
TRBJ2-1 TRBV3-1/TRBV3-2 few CASSQDQIPDKQFF
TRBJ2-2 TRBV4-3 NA CASSYTMDTGELFF
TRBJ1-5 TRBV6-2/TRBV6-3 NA CASSYGSGNQPQHF
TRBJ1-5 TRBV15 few CATSRVGGSNQPQHF
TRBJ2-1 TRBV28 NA CASSLGGGYNEQFF
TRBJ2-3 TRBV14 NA CASSQTPGGRSTDTQYF
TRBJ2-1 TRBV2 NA CASSLDRGGNEQFF
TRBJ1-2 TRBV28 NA CASSRTGVNYGYTF
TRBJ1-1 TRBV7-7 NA CASSSGVGTEAFF
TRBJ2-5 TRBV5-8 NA CASAQDRGRETQYF
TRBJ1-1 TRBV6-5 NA CASSYSSVNTEAFF
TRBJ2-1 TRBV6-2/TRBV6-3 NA CASSRTSGRQISYNEQFF
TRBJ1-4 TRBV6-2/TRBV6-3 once CASSGFTGATNEKLFF
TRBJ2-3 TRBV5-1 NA CASSLDGTSTDTQYF
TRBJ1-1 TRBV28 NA CASSLIGGQNKAFF
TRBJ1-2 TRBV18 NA CASSDRTGVDYGYTF
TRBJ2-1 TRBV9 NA CASSAWGVTNNEQFF
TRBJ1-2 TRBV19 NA CASSLATGFYGYTF
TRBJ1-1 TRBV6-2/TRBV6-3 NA CASSRSTGGTEAFF
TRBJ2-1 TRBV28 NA CASSLTSNEQFF
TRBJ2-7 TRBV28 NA CASSSATTGIFYEQYF
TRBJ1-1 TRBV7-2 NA CASSRITGVVTEAFF
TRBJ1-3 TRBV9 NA CASSVGGQGRDTIYF
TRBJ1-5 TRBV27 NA CASSSNNQPQHF
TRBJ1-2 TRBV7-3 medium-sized CASSLGQGYGYTF
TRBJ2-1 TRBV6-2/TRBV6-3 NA CASSYAGWEQFF
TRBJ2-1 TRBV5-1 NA CASSMIAGGLNEQFF
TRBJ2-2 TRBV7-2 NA CAIRAGHTGELFF
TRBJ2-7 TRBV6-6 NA CASTRSYSYEQYF
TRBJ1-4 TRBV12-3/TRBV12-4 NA CASRGQLNEKLFF
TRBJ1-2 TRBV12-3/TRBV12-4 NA CASSPDRAYGYTF
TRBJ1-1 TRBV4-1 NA CASSQDTGKLQAFF
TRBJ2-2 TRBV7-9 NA CASSLWQGVGDGELFF
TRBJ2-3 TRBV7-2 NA CASSANMRRPADTQYF
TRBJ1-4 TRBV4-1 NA CASSQVRGGGNEKLFF
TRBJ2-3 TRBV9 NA CASSVGGTLSTDTQYF